This T cell receptor beta chain emerged from a study of blood T cell repertoires in COVID-19. Method: immunoSEQ multiplex PCR; TCRdb's copy keeps in-frame clones and lacks some. This table has approximately 100,000 clones, around nine tenths appearing once. Germline assignment: CDR1 SEHNR and CDR2 FQNEAQ (reference sequence). V was shortened by 2 bases and J by 3 bases, with 7 bases between the two germline ends. There are 13 residues in the CDR3. This receptor was obtained from a human donor in a cohort sampled during active COVID-19. This rearrangement joins TRBV7-9 to TRBJ1-2; D not resolved. The sample was peripheral blood. CDR3 bases: TGTGCCAGCAGCTTAAACACCGACTATGGCTACACCTTC. This translates into CASSLNTDYGYTF.